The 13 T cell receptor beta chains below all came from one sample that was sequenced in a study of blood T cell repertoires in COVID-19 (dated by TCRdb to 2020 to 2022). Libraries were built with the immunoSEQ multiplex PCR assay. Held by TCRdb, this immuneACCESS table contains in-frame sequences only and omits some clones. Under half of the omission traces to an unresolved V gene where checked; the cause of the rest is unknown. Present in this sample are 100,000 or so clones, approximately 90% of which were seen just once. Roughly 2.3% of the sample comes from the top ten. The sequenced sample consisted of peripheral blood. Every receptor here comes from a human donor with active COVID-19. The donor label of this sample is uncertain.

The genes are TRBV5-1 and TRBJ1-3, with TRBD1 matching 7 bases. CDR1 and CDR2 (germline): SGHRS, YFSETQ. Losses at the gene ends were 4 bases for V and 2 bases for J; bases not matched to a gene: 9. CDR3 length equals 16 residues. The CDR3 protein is CASSVGQGGPGNTIYF. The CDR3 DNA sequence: TGCGCCAGCAGCGTGGGGCAGGGGGGCCCTGGAAACACCATATATTTT.

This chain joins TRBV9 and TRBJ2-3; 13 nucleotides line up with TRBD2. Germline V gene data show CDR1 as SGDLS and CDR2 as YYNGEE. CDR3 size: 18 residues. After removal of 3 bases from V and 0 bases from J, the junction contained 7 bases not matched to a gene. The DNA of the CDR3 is TGTGCCAGCAGCGCCGGGACTAGCGGGACGACTAGCACAGATACGCAGTATTTT. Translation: CASSAGTSGTTSTDTQYF.

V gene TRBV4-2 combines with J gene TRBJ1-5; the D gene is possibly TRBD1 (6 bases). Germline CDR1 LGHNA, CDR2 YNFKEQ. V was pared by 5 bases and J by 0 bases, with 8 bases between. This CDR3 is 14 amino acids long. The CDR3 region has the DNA TGTGCCAGCAGCAAGGACAGTAGCAATCAGCCCCAGCATTTT. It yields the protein CASSKDSSNQPQHF.

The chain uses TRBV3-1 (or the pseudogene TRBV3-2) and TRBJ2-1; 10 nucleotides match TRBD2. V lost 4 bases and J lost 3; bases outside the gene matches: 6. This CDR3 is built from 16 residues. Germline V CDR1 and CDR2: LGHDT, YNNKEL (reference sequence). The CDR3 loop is CASSRTQRGGYNEQFF. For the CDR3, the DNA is TGTGCCAGCAGCCGGACACAGCGGGGGGGCTACAATGAGCAGTTCTTC.

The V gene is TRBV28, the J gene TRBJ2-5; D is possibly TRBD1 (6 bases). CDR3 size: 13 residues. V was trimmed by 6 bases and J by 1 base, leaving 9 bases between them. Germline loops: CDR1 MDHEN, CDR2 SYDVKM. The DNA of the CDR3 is TGTGCCAGCAGAGACAGGTTCCAAGAGACCCAGTACTTC. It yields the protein CASRDRFQETQYF.

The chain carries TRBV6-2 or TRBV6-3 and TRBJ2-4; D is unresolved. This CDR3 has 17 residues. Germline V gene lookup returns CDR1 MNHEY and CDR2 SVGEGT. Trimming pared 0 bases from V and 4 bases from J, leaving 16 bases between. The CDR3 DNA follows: TGTGCCAGCAGTTACTCGAAAGACTCTAGAGCAAAAAACATTCAGTACTTC. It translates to CASSYSKDSRAKNIQYF.

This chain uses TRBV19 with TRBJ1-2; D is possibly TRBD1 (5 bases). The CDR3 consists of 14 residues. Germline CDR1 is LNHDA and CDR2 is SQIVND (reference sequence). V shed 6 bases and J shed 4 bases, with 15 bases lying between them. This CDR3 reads CASRDSRRTYGYTF. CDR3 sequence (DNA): TGTGCCAGTAGAGACAGCCGCCGTACCTATGGCTACACCTTC.

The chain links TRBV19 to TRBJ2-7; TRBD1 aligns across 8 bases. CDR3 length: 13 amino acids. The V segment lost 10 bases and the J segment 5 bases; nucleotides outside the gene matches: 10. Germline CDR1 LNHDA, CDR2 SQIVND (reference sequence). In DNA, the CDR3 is TGTGCCACCCCGACAGGGGTAAGCCACGAGCAGTACTTC. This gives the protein CATPTGVSHEQYF. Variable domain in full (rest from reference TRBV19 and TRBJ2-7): DGGITQSPKYLFRKEGQNVTLSCEQNLNHDAMYWYRQDPGQGLRLIYYSQIVNDFQKGDIAEGYSVSREKKESFPLTVTSAQKNPTAFYLCATPTGVSHEQYFGPGTRLTVT.

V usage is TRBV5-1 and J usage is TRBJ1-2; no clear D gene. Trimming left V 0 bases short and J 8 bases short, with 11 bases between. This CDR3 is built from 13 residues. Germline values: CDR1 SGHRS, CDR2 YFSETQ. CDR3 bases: TGCGCCAGCAGCTTGGAGCGGATCAACGGCTACACCTTC. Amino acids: CASSLERINGYTF.

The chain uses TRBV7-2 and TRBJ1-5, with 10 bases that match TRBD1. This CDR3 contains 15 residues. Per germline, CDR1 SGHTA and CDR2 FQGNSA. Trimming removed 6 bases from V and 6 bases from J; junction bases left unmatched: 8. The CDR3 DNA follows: TGTGCCAGCAGGAGCCGGGACAGGGGAGGTCAGCCCCAGCATTTT. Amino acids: CASRSRDRGGQPQHF. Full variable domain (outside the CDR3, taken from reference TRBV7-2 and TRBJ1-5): GAGVSQSPSNKVTEKGKDVELRCDPISGHTALYWYRQSLGQGLEFLIYFQGNSAPDKSGLPSDRFSAERTGGSVSTLTIQRTQQEDSAVYLCASRSRDRGGQPQHFGDGTRLSIL.

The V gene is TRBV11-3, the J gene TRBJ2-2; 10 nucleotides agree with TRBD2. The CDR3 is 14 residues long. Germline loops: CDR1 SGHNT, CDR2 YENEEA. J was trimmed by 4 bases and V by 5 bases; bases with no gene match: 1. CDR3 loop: CASSSGGGTGELFF. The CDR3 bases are TGTGCCAGCAGCAGCGGGGGGGGCACCGGGGAGCTGTTTTTT.

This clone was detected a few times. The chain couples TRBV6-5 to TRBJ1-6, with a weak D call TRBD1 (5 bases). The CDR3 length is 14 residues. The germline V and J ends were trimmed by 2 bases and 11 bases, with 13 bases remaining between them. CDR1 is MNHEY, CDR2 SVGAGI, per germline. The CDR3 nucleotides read TGTGCCAGCAGTTACGATCAGGGCTCGACACCCCTCCACTTT. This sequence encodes CASSYDQGSTPLHF.

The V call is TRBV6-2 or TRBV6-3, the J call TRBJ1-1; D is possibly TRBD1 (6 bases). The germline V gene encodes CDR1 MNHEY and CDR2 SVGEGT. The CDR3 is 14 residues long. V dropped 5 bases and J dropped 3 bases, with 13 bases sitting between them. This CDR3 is CASSHDRRDTEAFF. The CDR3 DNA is TGTGCCAGCAGTCACGACAGGAGAGACACTGAAGCTTTCTTT.